These 4 T cell receptor beta chains originate from one sample sequenced in a study of T cells expressing NK-cell markers. With the 5' RACE reads reprocessed, TCRdb shows one record per CDR3 protein and no DNA. This sample's clone table lists approximately 170,000 distinct CDR3 sequences. The sequenced sample consisted of blood T cells: a sorted CD56 or NKG2C T cell subset, CD4+ or CD8+ T cells, or bulk PBMC T cells (not recorded which). Receptors were obtained from a man aged 18-69 years in good health.

The gene calls are TRBV7-9 and TRBJ2-5; TCRdb selects TRBD2, and the lack of DNA leaves this call unchecked. From germline, CDR1 is SEHNR and CDR2 FQNEAQ (reference sequence). The CDR3 length is 15 residues. CDR3 amino acids: CASSAVAGGSKTQYF.

V gene TRBV9 combines with J gene TRBJ1-5. Germline-derived CDR1 and CDR2 are SGDLS and YYNGEE. There are 13 residues in the CDR3. CDR3 sequence: CASSGPTGQPQHF.

This CDR3 reads CASSQAILQGAYNQPQHF. The V and J genes are TRBV4-2 and TRBJ1-5; TCRdb names TRBD1, which stays unverified in the absence of DNA. CDR1 is LGHNA, CDR2 YNFKEQ, per germline. This CDR3 has 18 amino acids.

The J gene is TRBJ2-7, the V gene TRBV27. Looked up from germline, CDR1 is MNHEY and CDR2 is SMNVEV (reference sequence). The CDR3 length is 14 residues. The CDR3 here is CASSLRGGSYEQYF.